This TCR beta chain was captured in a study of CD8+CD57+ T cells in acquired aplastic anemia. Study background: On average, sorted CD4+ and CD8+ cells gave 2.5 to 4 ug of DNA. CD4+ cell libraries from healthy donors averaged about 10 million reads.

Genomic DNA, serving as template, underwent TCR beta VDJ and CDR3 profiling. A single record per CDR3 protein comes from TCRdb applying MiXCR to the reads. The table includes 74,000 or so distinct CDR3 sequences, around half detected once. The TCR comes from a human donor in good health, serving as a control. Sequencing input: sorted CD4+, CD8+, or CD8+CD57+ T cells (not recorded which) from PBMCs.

The CDR3 DNA reads TGCGCCAGCAGCCTGGACGGGACAGGGTTCGACGAGCAGTACTTC. This sequence encodes CASSLDGTGFDEQYF. The gene calls are TRBV4-1 and TRBJ2-7, with 9 bases matching TRBD1. The CDR3 runs 15 residues. Per the germline V gene, CDR1 is MGHRA and CDR2 is YSYEKL. With V trimmed by 4 bases and J by 5 bases, 9 bases remained unmatched.